These 25 T cell receptor beta chains originate from one sample sequenced in a study of T cell responses to AZD1222 COVID-19 vaccine (dated by TCRdb to the early 2020s). Receptor libraries were prepared by the immunoSEQ multiplex PCR assay. Imported from immuneACCESS, the table was reduced by TCRdb to in-frame sequences with V and J called. These copies leave out some clones; in studies compared against another copy, an unresolved V gene accounts for under half, and the cause of the remainder is not known. The sample contains roughly 110,000 clones, 90% to 95% of them found a single time. The ten top clones hold approximately 5.6% of the sample. Reading the label with the study, this specimen's time point is: about 28 days (+/-7) after the second vaccine dose. The sample here was peripheral blood, taken 28 days after the second AZD1222 dose. Every receptor here comes from an adult who received the AZD1222 COVID-19 vaccine.

The chain employs TRBV10-2 and TRBJ1-5, with TRBD1 identical over 8 bases. CDR1 WSHSY and CDR2 SAAADI come from the germline V gene. The CDR3 is 14 amino acids. V lost 5 bases, J lost 3 bases, and 3 bases stayed unmatched. The CDR3 loop is CASSRTGHNQPQHF. In DNA form, the CDR3 reads TGCGCCAGCAGTAGGACAGGGCACAATCAGCCCCAGCATTTT.

This clone was counted between two and nine times. The chain recombines TRBV5-1 with TRBJ2-6, with a possible D match to TRBD2 (5 bases). Germline V gene lookup returns CDR1 SGHRS and CDR2 YFSETQ. The CDR3 totals 16 residues. V dropped 0 bases and J dropped 0 bases, with 7 bases sitting between them. In DNA, the CDR3 is TGCGCCAGCAGCTTGGATGGGAGCTCTGGGGCCAACGTCCTGACTTTC. Residues: CASSLDGSSGANVLTF. The full variable domain, in which reference TRBV5-1 and TRBJ2-6 provide the parts outside the CDR3, is KAGVTQTPRYLIKTRGQQVTLSCSPISGHRSVSWYQQTPGQGLQFLFEYFSETQRNKGNFPGRFSGRQFSNSRSEMNVSTLELGDSALYLCASSLDGSSGANVLTFGAGSRLTVL.

In its sample, this clone was seen once. The chain employs TRBV2 and TRBJ1-2, with 9 bases matching TRBD1. CDR3 length: 15 amino acids. The germline CDR1 and CDR2 sequences are SNHLY and FYNNEI. V was clipped by 6 bases and J by 0 bases; unmatched bases: 5. CDR3 region: CASRSGQGTNYGYTF. In DNA form, the CDR3 reads TGTGCCAGCAGGAGCGGACAGGGGACTAACTATGGCTACACCTTC. Full variable domain (outside the CDR3, taken from reference TRBV2 and TRBJ1-2): EPEVTQTPSHQVTQMGQEVILRCVPISNHLYFYWYRQILGQKVEFLVSFYNNEISEKSEIFDDQFSVERPDGSNFTLKIRSTKLEDSAMYFCASRSGQGTNYGYTFGSGTRLTVV.

In regard to this clone: An end of the junction differs from the germline gene, which may be a read error. This chain connects TRBV3-1 (or the pseudogene TRBV3-2) to TRBJ2-3; D is possibly TRBD2 (6 bases). Germline CDR1 reads LGHDT; CDR2 reads YNNKEL (reference sequence). This CDR3 comprises 17 residues. CDR3 sequence: CASSQDPRETPTNTQYF. The DNA of the CDR3 is TGTGCCAGCAGCCAAGATCCCCGGGAGACCCCCACAAATACGCAGTATTTT.

The chain employs TRBV6-1 and TRBJ1-6; D remains unclear. CDR1 is MNHNS and CDR2 is SASEGT in the germline V gene. The V end lost 3 bases, the J end lost 2 bases, and 14 bases lay between the germline ends. This CDR3 is built from 17 residues. This CDR3 is CASSDHRGDAYNSPLHF. DNA for the CDR3: TGTGCCAGCAGTGACCACCGGGGAGACGCCTATAATTCACCCCTCCACTTT.

The V and J genes are TRBV19 and TRBJ1-1, with a possible D match to TRBD1 (6 bases). Trimming pared 7 bases from V and 1 base from J, leaving 10 bases between. This CDR3 spans 13 amino acids. Germline V lookup: CDR1 LNHDA, CDR2 SQIVND (reference sequence). CDR3 nucleotide sequence: TGTGCCAGTAACCCACAGGGGAACACTGAAGCTTTCTTT. Translated, it gives CASNPQGNTEAFF.

This rearrangement joins TRBV11-2 to TRBJ2-3, with 12 bases lining up with TRBD2. V was clipped by 5 bases and J by 4 bases; unmatched bases: 10. The CDR3 consists of 17 residues. Germline V lookup: CDR1 SGHAT, CDR2 FQNNGV. The CDR3 sequence is CASSKWPSGRGSDTQYF. The CDR3, as DNA: TGTGCCAGCAGCAAGTGGCCTAGCGGGAGGGGTTCAGATACGCAGTATTTT. Full variable domain (missing parts from reference TRBV11-2 and TRBJ2-3): EAGVAQSPRYKIIEKRQSVAFWCNPISGHATLYWYQQILGQGPKLLIQFQNNGVVDDSQLPKDRFSAERLKGVDSTLKIQPAKLEDSAVYLCASSKWPSGRGSDTQYFGPGTRLTVL.

The CDR3 DNA is TGTGCCAGCAGCTTAGGGACTAGCGGGGGGGATGAGCAGTTCTTC. Translation gives CASSLGTSGGDEQFF. The J gene is TRBJ2-1, the V gene TRBV7-9, with 15 positions matching TRBD2. Losses at the gene ends were 1 base for V and 8 bases for J; bases not matched to a gene: 0. Germline V gene data show CDR1 as SEHNR and CDR2 as FQNEAQ (reference sequence). The CDR3 is 15 amino acids.

V usage is TRBV12-3 or TRBV12-4 and J usage is TRBJ2-1; D possibly corresponds to TRBD2 (6 bases). Trimming pared 5 bases from V and 8 bases from J, leaving 10 bases between. This CDR3 has 12 amino acids. Here the CDR3 DNA reads TGTGCCAGCAGTGGACTAAATTATGAGCAGTTCTTC. Translation: CASSGLNYEQFF.

This chain uses TRBV30 with TRBJ2-7; 10 nucleotides align to TRBD1. The CDR3 contains 13 residues. Germline values: CDR1 GTSNPN, CDR2 SVGIG (reference sequence). Trimming cost V 5 bases and J 5 bases; bases outside gene matches: 6. The CDR3 sequence: CAWGAGTGDEQYF. The CDR3 DNA is TGTGCCTGGGGTGCCGGGACAGGGGACGAGCAGTACTTC.

This sequence joins TRBV5-1 and TRBJ1-2; no firm D call. CDR3 length: 17 residues. Between the trimmed V and J ends, which lost 7 bases and 5 bases, there was a span of 27 bases. Per the germline V gene, CDR1 is SGHRS and CDR2 is YFSETQ. The CDR3 here is CASSPLGTVLSRYGYTF. The CDR3 DNA reads as TGCGCCAGCTCACCCCTAGGCACAGTTCTGTCTAGATATGGCTACACCTTC.

The chain uses TRBV4-1 and TRBJ1-5; D unclear. With 1 base removed from V and 6 bases from J, the gap between germline ends came to 4 bases. The CDR3 has 12 amino acids. Germline CDR1 reads MGHRA; CDR2 reads YSYEKL. Here the CDR3 DNA reads TGCGCCAGCAGCCAAGGGTTTCAGCCCCAGCATTTT. It yields the protein CASSQGFQPQHF.

The chain carries TRBV6-5 and TRBJ1-1, with D possibly matching TRBD1 (5 bases). V lost 8 bases, J lost 1 base, and 17 bases lay in between. The germline V gene encodes CDR1 MNHEY and CDR2 SVGAGI. This CDR3 has 15 amino acids. The CDR3 spells CASSQAKTENTEAFF. CDR3 nucleotide sequence: TGTGCCAGCTCCCAGGCGAAGACAGAGAACACTGAAGCTTTCTTT.

This clone was observed a few times. The chain joins TRBV28 to TRBJ1-1; D ambiguous. There are 14 residues in the CDR3. Trimming cost V 10 bases and J 0 bases, with 15 bases left between them. CDR1 and CDR2 from the germline V gene are MDHEN and SYDVKM. The CDR3 loop reads CAIENIRMNTEAFF. CDR3 nucleotides: TGTGCCATCGAGAACATCCGTATGAACACTGAAGCTTTCTTT.

Notes on this clone: Other DNA sequences of this sample code for an identical CDR3. The rearrangement links TRBV18 to TRBJ1-1, with 7 bases lining up with TRBD1. V dropped 4 bases and J dropped 1; count of bases not matched to a gene: 0. The CDR3 covers 13 residues. The germline gives CDR1 KGHSH, CDR2 LQKENI. The CDR3 DNA reads as TGTGCCAGCTCACAGGGGGCGAACACTGAAGCTTTCTTT. Encoded protein: CASSQGANTEAFF.

The J gene is TRBJ2-7, the V gene TRBV12-5; 7 bases are a match to TRBD2. The germline V gene has CDR1 LGHNT and CDR2 FRNRAP. V shed 7 bases and J 2 bases; nucleotides not matched to a gene: 11. The CDR3 consists of 15 residues. CDR3 DNA: TGTGCTAGTGTTGGGGGGGAGCGGAATACCTACGAGCAGTACTTC. Its protein is CASVGGERNTYEQYF.

The chain uses TRBV18 and TRBJ2-7; 7 bases agree with TRBD1. This CDR3 is 17 amino acids long. Germline lookup yields CDR1 KGHSH and CDR2 LQKENI. V lost 4 bases, J lost 2 bases, and 14 bases stayed unmatched. The CDR3 loop reads CASSLQPPGTAAYEQYF. The CDR3 region has the DNA TGTGCCAGCTCACTTCAACCTCCCGGGACAGCGGCCTACGAGCAGTACTTC.

The rearrangement links TRBV19 to TRBJ2-7; 8 nucleotides align to TRBD1. V gave up 8 bases and J gave up 5 bases; unmatched junction bases: 11. Germline V gives CDR1 LNHDA, CDR2 SQIVND (reference sequence). The CDR3 covers 14 residues. The CDR3 region is CASSTSQGAHEQYF. The CDR3 DNA reads as TGTGCCAGTTCCACTTCTCAGGGGGCCCACGAGCAGTACTTC.

The V gene is TRBV19, the J gene TRBJ2-1, with 10 bases aligning to TRBD2. Germline assignment: CDR1 LNHDA and CDR2 SQIVND (reference sequence). After removal of 7 bases from V and 4 bases from J, the junction contained 10 bases not matched to a gene. CDR3 length equals 16 residues. CDR3 bases: TGTGCCAGTACAGAAGGACTAGCGGCTTTATACAATGAGCAGTTCTTC. Protein sequence: CASTEGLAALYNEQFF.

This chain uses TRBV6-1 with TRBJ2-7, with 8 bases identical to TRBD2. CDR3 size: 13 residues. Germline V gene sequence: CDR1 MNHNS, CDR2 SASEGT. V trimming: 8 bases; J trimming: 6 bases; junction bases outside the gene matches: 9. The CDR3 nucleotides are TGTGCCAGCGGCTTCGGGACTAGTGGCGAGCAGTACTTC. Its protein product is CASGFGTSGEQYF.

The V gene is TRBV2, the J gene TRBJ2-7; TRBD2 is a possible D gene (6 bases). Germline assignment: CDR1 SNHLY and CDR2 FYNNEI. Trimming removed 6 bases from V and 7 bases from J, with 16 bases in between. CDR3 length: 13 amino acids. The CDR3: CASRSGPGGEQYF. CDR3 DNA sequence: TGTGCCAGCAGATCGGGTCCAGGAGGGGAGCAGTACTTC.

The rearrangement joins TRBV5-5 to TRBJ1-2, with a tentative D call TRBD1 (5 bases). Per the germline V gene, CDR1 is SGHKS and CDR2 is YYEKEE (reference sequence). The length of the CDR3 is 15 residues. V lost 1 base to trimming and J lost 14 bases, with 24 bases between them. This CDR3 is CASSLSSTGTVGRTF. The CDR3 bases are TGTGCCAGCAGCTTGTCAAGTACAGGAACGGTAGGAAGGACCTTC.

The chain has TRBV28 and TRBJ2-3, with D possibly being TRBD1 or TRBD2 (5 bases each). V was shortened by 1 base and J by 2 bases, with 7 bases between the two germline ends. Germline V lookup: CDR1 MDHEN, CDR2 SYDVKM. The CDR3 extends over 14 amino acids. CDR3 nucleotide sequence: TGTGCCAGCAGTTTATCGGGGCCCACAGATACGCAGTATTTT. Its protein is CASSLSGPTDTQYF.

This chain uses TRBV28 with TRBJ1-1; 10 bases map to TRBD1. The V gene's germline CDR1 is MDHEN and CDR2 SYDVKM. J was trimmed by 8 bases and V by 10 bases; bases with no gene match: 7. There are 12 residues in the CDR3. CDR3 nucleotides: TGTGCCATCCTAGGGACAGGGGCGGAAGCTTTCTTT. Protein: CAILGTGAEAFF. Full variable domain (remainder filled in from reference TRBV28 and TRBJ1-1): DVKVTQSSRYLVKRTGEKVFLECVQDMDHENMFWYRQDPGLGLRLIYFSYDVKMKEKGDIPEGYSVSREKKERFSLILESASTNQTSMYLCAILGTGAEAFFGQGTRLTVV.

The genes are TRBV9 and TRBJ2-3; maybe TRBD1 (7 bases). The V end was cut by 3 bases, the J end by 6 bases, with 17 bases between. The CDR3 sequence is 15 residues long. In germline, CDR1 is SGDLS, CDR2 YYNGEE. The CDR3 spells CASSASGGPTDTQYF. The CDR3 nucleotides are TGTGCCAGCAGCGCCTCAGGGGGGCCCACGGATACGCAGTATTTT.